The 10 T cell receptor beta chains in this list originate from one sample, sequenced in a study of blood T cell repertoires in COVID-19. Clones were read by immunoSEQ multiplex PCR, and TCRdb kept only the in-frame ones, dropping some. The data hold about 410,000 clones, with roughly 90% observed a single time. The sample comprised PBMCs or T cells enriched from blood (not recorded which). These TCRs come from a woman in her twenties or thirties who had recovered from COVID-19.

The chain couples TRBV5-1 to TRBJ1-1; 7 nucleotides line up with TRBD1. The CDR3 runs 14 residues. J lost 6 bases, V lost 3 bases, and 8 bases had no gene match. Germline V lookup: CDR1 SGHRS, CDR2 YFSETQ. DNA for the CDR3: TGCGCCAGCAGCTCTGGGGCCGGGACAGCTGAAGCTTTCTTT. Translated: CASSSGAGTAEAFF.

The chain is built from TRBV4-2 and TRBJ1-4; 8 bases agree with TRBD1. CDR1 and CDR2 (germline): LGHNA, YNFKEQ. Unmatched junction bases numbered 11, after V lost 3 bases and J lost 5 bases. The CDR3 spans 17 residues. The DNA for the CDR3 is TGTGCCAGCAGCCAGACCAGCGCTCAGGGGGCGAATGAAAAACTGTTTTTT. Its protein product is CASSQTSAQGANEKLFF.

The chain combines TRBV2 with TRBJ1-2; perhaps TRBD1 as D (6 bases). The V gene's germline CDR1 is SNHLY and CDR2 FYNNEI. The V end was cut by 7 bases, the J end by 3 bases, with 9 bases between. The CDR3 contains 12 residues. The CDR3 nucleotides read TGTGCCAGCACGGACAGCCACTATGGCTACACCTTC. Amino acid sequence: CASTDSHYGYTF.

A single count supports this clone. The chain employs TRBV9 and TRBJ2-7, with 10 bases that match TRBD2. CDR3 length equals 15 residues. V shed 2 bases and J 3 bases; nucleotides not matched to a gene: 5. Germline CDR1 reads SGDLS; CDR2 reads YYNGEE. DNA for the CDR3: TGTGCCAGCAGCGTCTTCCCTAGCGGGAGCTACGAGCAGTACTTC. This sequence encodes CASSVFPSGSYEQYF. Drawing the rest from reference TRBV9 and TRBJ2-7, the complete variable domain is DSGVTQTPKHLITATGQRVTLRCSPRSGDLSVYWYQQSLDQGLQFLIQYYNGEERAKGNILERFSAQQFPDLHSELNLSSLELGDSALYFCASSVFPSGSYEQYFGPGTRLTVT.

This clone occurred once. CDR3 sequence reads: CASSYSPRYGYTF. The CDR3 DNA is TGTGCCAGCAGTTACTCCCCCCGTTATGGCTACACCTTC. V is TRBV6-2 or TRBV6-3 and J is TRBJ1-2; the D is unclear. The CDR3 contains 13 residues. CDR1 is MNHEY and CDR2 is SVGEGT in the germline V gene. V lost 0 bases and J 5 bases, leaving 7 bases between the germline ends.

The rearrangement links TRBV29-1 to TRBJ1-2; 7 positions agree with TRBD1. The germline CDR1 and CDR2 sequences are SQVTM and ANQGSEA. V was clipped by 7 bases and J by 4 bases; unmatched bases: 6. The CDR3 is 12 residues long. The CDR3 loop reads CSAPGDSYGYTF. The CDR3 DNA is TGCAGCGCCCCCGGGGACAGCTATGGCTACACCTTC.

This chain connects TRBV7-9 to TRBJ2-7, with no clear D. Trimming took off 0 bases at V and 6 bases at J, with 12 bases between the two ends. The germline gives CDR1 SEHNR, CDR2 FQNEAQ (reference sequence). CDR3 size: 14 residues. CDR3 sequence (DNA): TGTGCCAGCAGCTTAGCCACGGTCTCCCTCGAGCAGTACTTC. It encodes CASSLATVSLEQYF.

The chain recombines TRBV3-1 (or the pseudogene TRBV3-2) with TRBJ1-4; D ambiguous. In germline, CDR1 is LGHDT, CDR2 YNNKEL (reference sequence). This CDR3 spans 15 amino acids. The ends were cut back, 0 bases at V and 8 bases at J, with 13 bases in the middle. The chain's CDR3 is CASSQELSGFEKLFF. The DNA of the CDR3 is TGTGCCAGCAGCCAAGAGCTAAGCGGATTCGAAAAACTGTTTTTT.

This sequence joins TRBV6-1 and TRBJ2-6, with TRBD1 identical over 9 bases. Germline V gives CDR1 MNHNS, CDR2 SASEGT. The trim removed 1 base at V and 2 bases at J, leaving 0 bases unmatched. CDR3 length equals 16 residues. The CDR3 DNA is TGTGCCAGCAGTGAAGGGACAGGGGCTGGGGCCAACGTCCTGACTTTC. It translates to CASSEGTGAGANVLTF.

This clone was detected a few times. V gene TRBV9 combines with J gene TRBJ1-2; 7 nucleotides line up with TRBD1. Trimming cost V 0 bases and J 4 bases; bases outside gene matches: 9. Germline loops: CDR1 SGDLS, CDR2 YYNGEE. CDR3 length: 16 amino acids. The CDR3 nucleotides read TGTGCCAGCAGCGTAGGGACAGGCGGGCTTAGCTATGGCTACACCTTC. Protein sequence: CASSVGTGGLSYGYTF.